This TCR beta chain was documented in a study of cytomegalovirus exposure and HLA in healthy donors. Comment on this clone: What it binds is not known.

Use of 60 Vbeta and 13 Jbeta primers characterized the PCR. In the original processing: There were around 77 million unique TCR beta chains by a later count, and approximately 11 million of them were shared. Clones were read by immunoSEQ multiplex PCR, and TCRdb kept only the in-frame ones, dropping some. The DNA was the basis for D and trimming; V, J and clone size are from that table. The sample lists about 76,000 clones, around 80% occurring once. Notes on the study in general: The authors assumed roughly uniform sequencing depth across donors for presence/absence analyses.

Germline CDR1 is LGHNT and CDR2 is FRNRAP. The ends lost 5 bases at V and 1 base at J; junction bases unmatched: 14. This CDR3 comprises 18 residues. Sequenced sample: PBMCs. The J gene is TRBJ2-5, the V gene TRBV12-5; 9 bases are shared with TRBD1. The sequence was obtained from a male donor in good health and CMV-seropositive. In DNA, the CDR3 is TGTGCTAGTGGTCCCACCTTGAAGACAGGGGGATCCCAAGAGACCCAGTACTTC. Translating gives CASGPTLKTGGSQETQYF.